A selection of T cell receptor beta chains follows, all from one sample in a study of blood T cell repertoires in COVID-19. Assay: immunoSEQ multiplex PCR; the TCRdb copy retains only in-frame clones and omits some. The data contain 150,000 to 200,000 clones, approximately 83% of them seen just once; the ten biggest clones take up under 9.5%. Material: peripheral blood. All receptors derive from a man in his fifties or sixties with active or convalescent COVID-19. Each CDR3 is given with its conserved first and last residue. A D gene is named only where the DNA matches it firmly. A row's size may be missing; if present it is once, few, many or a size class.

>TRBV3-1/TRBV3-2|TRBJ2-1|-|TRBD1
TGTGCCAGCAGCCAAAACAGGGGTCCTGAGCAGTTCTTC
CASSQNRGPEQFF
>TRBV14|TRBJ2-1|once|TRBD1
TGTGCCAGCAGCCAATACGGACAGGGGGCCAACAATGAGCAGTTCTTC
CASSQYGQGANNEQFF
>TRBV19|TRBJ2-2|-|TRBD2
TGTGCCAGTAGTATTAGAAGGCGGGGGGCCGACCCAAACACCGGGGAGCTGTTTTTT
CASSIRRRGADPNTGELFF
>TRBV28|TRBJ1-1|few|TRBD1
TGTGCCAGCAGACTACAGGGGGACACTGAAGCTTTCTTT
CASRLQGDTEAFF
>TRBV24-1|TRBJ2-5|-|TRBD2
TGTGCCACCAGTGATTCGGGGGGCGGGAGGCAGCAAGAGACCCAGTACTTC
CATSDSGGGRQQETQYF
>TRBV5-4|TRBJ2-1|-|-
TGTGCCAGCAGCATTCGACAGCTTATCTACAATGAGCAGTTCTTC
CASSIRQLIYNEQFF
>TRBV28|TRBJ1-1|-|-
TGTGCCAGCAGTTTCGGGGGGCCGAACACTGAAGCTTTCTTT
CASSFGGPNTEAFF
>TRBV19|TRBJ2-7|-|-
TGTGCCAGAGCCCGGGACTTATTC
CARARDLF
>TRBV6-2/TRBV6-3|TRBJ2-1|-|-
TGTGCCAGCAGTTTTAGCGGCGACCTTGAGCAGTTCTTC
CASSFSGDLEQFF
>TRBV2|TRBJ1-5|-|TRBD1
TGTGCCAGCAGTGTGGGGCAGGGGGTTCTGGGCAATCAGCCCCAGCATTTT
CASSVGQGVLGNQPQHF
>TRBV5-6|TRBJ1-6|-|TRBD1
TGTGCCAGCAGCTGGGGGACAGGAAAGAATTCACCCCTCCACTTT
CASSWGTGKNSPLHF
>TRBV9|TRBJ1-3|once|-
TGTGCCAGCAGCACAGACGACAGTAACGGAAACACCATATATTTT
CASSTDDSNGNTIYF
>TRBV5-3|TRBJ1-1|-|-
TGTGCCAGAAGCTATGGGGGCCCGAACACTGAAGCTTTCTTT
CARSYGGPNTEAFF